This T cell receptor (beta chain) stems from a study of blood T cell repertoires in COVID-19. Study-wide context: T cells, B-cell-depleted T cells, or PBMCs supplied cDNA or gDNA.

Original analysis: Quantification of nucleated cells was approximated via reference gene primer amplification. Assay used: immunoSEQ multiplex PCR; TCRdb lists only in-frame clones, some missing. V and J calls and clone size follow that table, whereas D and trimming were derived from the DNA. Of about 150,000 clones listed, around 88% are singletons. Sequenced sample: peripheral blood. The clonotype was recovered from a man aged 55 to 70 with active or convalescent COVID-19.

The CDR3 DNA reads as TGTGCCACCAGTGATTCGGGACAGGGGGCGGTCGGGGAGCTGTTTTTT. As protein: CATSDSGQGAVGELFF. The chain carries TRBV24-1 and TRBJ2-2; 12 nucleotides match TRBD1. This CDR3 has 16 residues. V lost 2 bases, J lost 7 bases, and 4 bases stayed unmatched. Germline V CDR1 and CDR2: KGHDR, SFDVKD.